The 4 T cell receptor beta chains below were found in one sample sequenced in a study of shared clonotypes between healthy human individuals. The repertoire was sequenced with immunoSEQ multiplex PCR; TCRdb's copy has only in-frame clones and lacks some. The data show approximately 120,000 clones, under 70% seen once. Sequencing was done on a sample of memory CD8+ T cells sorted from blood. The subset denotes: CD45RO+ cells pooled with CCR7-negative TemRA cells. These receptor sequences come from a woman aged 25-40 years in good health.

The chain has TRBV7-9 and TRBJ2-1; weak D call: TRBD1 (6 bases). Germline CDR1 reads SEHNR; CDR2 reads FQNEAQ (reference sequence). Trimming cost V 6 bases and J 2 bases, with 20 bases left between them. CDR3 length: 17 amino acids. For the CDR3, the DNA is TGTGCCAGCAGGCCCGGGACACCAGTAGGGACCTACAATGAGCAGTTCTTC. This translates into CASRPGTPVGTYNEQFF.

The chain recombines TRBV6-6 with TRBJ2-1; 10 nucleotides align to TRBD2. Germline V gives CDR1 MNHNY, CDR2 SVGAGI (reference sequence). The CDR3 runs 15 residues. The junction had 11 bases not matched to a gene; V was cut back by 7 bases and J by 8 bases. DNA of the CDR3: TGTGCCAGCACCCCGGGAGCGGGAGGGCCCCATGAGCAGTTCTTC. Protein product: CASTPGAGGPHEQFF.

This chain joins TRBV28 and TRBJ2-2, with 12 bases matching TRBD2. This CDR3 is built from 16 residues. CDR1 MDHEN and CDR2 SYDVKM come from the germline V gene. DNA of the CDR3: TGTGCTGCCTCCTCTAGCGGGAGGGAACTTACCGGGGAGCTGTTTTTT. Residues: CAASSSGRELTGELFF.

This clone has only a few counts. The chain couples TRBV28 to TRBJ2-3, with D perhaps matching TRBD1 or TRBD2 (6 bases each). CDR1 MDHEN and CDR2 SYDVKM come from the germline V gene. Trimming took off 5 bases at V and 3 bases at J, with 21 bases between the two ends. The CDR3 spans 17 residues. CDR3: CASSVLGGQGGTDTQYF. The DNA for the CDR3 is TGTGCCAGCAGTGTCCTAGGGGGTCAGGGAGGAACAGATACGCAGTATTTT.